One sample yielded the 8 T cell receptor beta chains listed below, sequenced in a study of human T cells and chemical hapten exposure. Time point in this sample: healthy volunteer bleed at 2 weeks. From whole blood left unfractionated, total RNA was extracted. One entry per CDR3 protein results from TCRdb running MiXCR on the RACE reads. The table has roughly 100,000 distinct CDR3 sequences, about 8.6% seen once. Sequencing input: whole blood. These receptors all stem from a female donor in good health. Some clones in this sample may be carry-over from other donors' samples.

The CDR3 spells CASSLFTSNEQFF. In DNA, the CDR3 is TGTGCCAGCAGCTTGTTTACCTCCAATGAGCAGTTCTTC. The chain is built from TRBV5-6 and TRBJ2-1; no clear D. V was cut by 1 base and J by 6 bases, with 8 bases left in between. CDR3 length equals 13 residues. CDR1 and CDR2 (germline): SGHDT, YYEEEE.

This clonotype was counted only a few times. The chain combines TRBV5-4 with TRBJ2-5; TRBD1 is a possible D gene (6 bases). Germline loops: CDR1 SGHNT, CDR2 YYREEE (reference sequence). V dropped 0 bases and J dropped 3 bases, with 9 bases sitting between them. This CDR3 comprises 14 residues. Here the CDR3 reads CASSLVQGEETQYF. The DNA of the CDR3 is TGTGCCAGCAGCTTGGTACAGGGAGAAGAGACCCAGTACTTC.

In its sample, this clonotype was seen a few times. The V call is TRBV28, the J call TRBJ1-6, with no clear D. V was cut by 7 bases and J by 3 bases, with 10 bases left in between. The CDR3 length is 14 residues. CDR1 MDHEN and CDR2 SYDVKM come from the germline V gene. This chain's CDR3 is CASTPSLYNSPLHF. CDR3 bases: TGTGCCAGCACACCCAGCCTCTATAATTCACCCCTCCACTTT.

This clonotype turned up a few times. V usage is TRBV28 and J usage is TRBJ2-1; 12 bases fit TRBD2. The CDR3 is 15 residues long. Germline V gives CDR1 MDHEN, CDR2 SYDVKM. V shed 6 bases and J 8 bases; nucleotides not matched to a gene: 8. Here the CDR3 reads CASRELAGGIYEQFF. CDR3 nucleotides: TGTGCCAGCAGAGAACTAGCGGGAGGTATCTATGAGCAGTTCTTC.

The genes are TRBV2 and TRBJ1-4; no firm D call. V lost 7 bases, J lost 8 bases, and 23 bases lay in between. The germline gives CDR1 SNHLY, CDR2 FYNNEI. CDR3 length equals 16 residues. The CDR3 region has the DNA TGTGCCAGCACATTTCGGCAGAGCAATTCGAGGGAAAAACTGTTTTTT. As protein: CASTFRQSNSREKLFF.

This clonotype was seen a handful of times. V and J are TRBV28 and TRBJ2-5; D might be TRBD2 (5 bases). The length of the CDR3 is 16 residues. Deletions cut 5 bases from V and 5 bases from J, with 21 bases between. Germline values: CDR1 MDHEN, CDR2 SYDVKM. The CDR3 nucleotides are TGTGCCAGCAGTCCGTCGACCGGGATCGGGCCGGAGACCCAGTACTTC. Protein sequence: CASSPSTGIGPETQYF.

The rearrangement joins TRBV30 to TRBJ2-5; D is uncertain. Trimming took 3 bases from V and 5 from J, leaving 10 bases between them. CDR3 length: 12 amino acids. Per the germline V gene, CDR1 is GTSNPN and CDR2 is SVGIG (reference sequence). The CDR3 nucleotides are TGTGCCTGGAGGCCCCAAGTGGAGACCCAGTACTTC. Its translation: CAWRPQVETQYF.

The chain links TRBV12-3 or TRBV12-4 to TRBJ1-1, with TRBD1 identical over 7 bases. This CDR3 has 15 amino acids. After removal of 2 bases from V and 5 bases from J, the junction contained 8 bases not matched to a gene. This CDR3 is CASSLSGTALTEAFF. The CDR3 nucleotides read TGTGCCAGCAGTTTATCCGGGACAGCTCTTACTGAAGCTTTCTTT.